This note documents a single TCR beta chain sequence. Its antigen is not identified. The data derive from a study of blood T cells in healthy people across ages. Study-wide findings and caveats: With age, beta diversity per million T cells declined roughly linearly, significantly by 30 to 50.

A second PCR, run for about 6 to 11 cycles, used a sample-barcoded 5' primer plus a J-beta primer mix. TCRdb used MiXCR to reprocess the 5' RACE reads, holding one entry per CDR3 protein. The sample lists 800,000 or so distinct CDR3 sequences, just under 25% occurring once. V lost 4 bases to trimming and J lost 5 bases, with 13 bases between them. Germline assignment: CDR1 SGDLS and CDR2 YYNGEE. CDR3 length equals 14 residues. These data were also filed under a second study, of T cells of mothers and their children.

The sequenced sample was blood. The chain combines TRBV9 with TRBJ1-5; D remains unclear. The sequence derives from a boy aged 5-17 years in good health. The CDR3, as DNA: TGTGCCAGCAGCTCCTCGACCGGGGATCAGCCCCAGCATTTT. This codes for CASSSSTGDQPQHF.